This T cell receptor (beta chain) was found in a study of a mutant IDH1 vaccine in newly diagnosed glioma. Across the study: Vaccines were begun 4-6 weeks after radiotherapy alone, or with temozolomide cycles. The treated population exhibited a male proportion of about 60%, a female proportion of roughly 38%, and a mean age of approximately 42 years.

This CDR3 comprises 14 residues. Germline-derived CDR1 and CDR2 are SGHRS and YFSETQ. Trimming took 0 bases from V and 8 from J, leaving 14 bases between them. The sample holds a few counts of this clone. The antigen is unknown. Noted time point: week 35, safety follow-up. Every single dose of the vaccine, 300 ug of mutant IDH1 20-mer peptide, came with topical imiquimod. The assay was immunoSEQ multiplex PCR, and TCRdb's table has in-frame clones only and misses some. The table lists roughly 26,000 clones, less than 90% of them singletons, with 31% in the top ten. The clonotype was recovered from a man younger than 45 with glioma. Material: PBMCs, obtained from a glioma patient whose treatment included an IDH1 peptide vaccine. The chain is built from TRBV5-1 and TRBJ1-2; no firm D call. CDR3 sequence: CASSLASEGEGYTF. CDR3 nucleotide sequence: TGCGCCAGCAGCTTGGCTTCGGAGGGTGAAGGCTACACCTTC.